These T cell receptor beta chains were read from a single sample in a study of naive and memory T cell subsets. TCRdb called the UMI-ligation and nested PCR reads again in MiXCR, with one record for every CDR3 protein. The data show 150,000 or so distinct CDR3 sequences, about 20% seen once. Sequenced sample: naive CD4+ T cells from blood. These receptors were taken from a human donor in good health. Both conserved end residues are part of each CDR3. The D gene is left open where the match is weak. Expanded clones get a size class; other rows say once, few or many, or leave the size out.

CDR3 DNA,CDR3 protein,V gene,D gene,clone size,J gene
TGTGCCAGCATGGACAGACTCTCCTACGAGCAGTACTTC,CASMDRLSYEQYF,TRBV6-5,-,few,TRBJ2-7
TGTGCCAGCAGCTTGTCTCCAGGGAACACTGAAGCTTTCTTT,CASSLSPGNTEAFF,TRBV7-2,-,-,TRBJ1-1
TGTGCCAGCAGTGAATTCTCCGGGACAGGGCCGTACTTC,CASSEFSGTGPYF,TRBV2,TRBD1,few,TRBJ2-7
TGTGCCAGCAGTTTTCAGGGACAGGGGAAGGGTGAAGCTTTCTTT,CASSFQGQGKGEAFF,TRBV12-3/TRBV12-4,TRBD1,many,TRBJ1-1
TGTGCCATCAGCCGGGGACTAGCGGGAGTCGAGCAGTACTTC,CAISRGLAGVEQYF,TRBV10-3,TRBD2,-,TRBJ2-7
TGTGCCAGCAGCTCGGGACAGGGGTCGGCCGTCCATGGGTCTTTCTTT,CASSSGQGSAVHGSFF,TRBV7-2,TRBD1,-,TRBJ1-1
TGTGCCAGCAGCCTAAGCTTGAACACTGAAGCTTTCTTT,CASSLSLNTEAFF,TRBV14,-,few,TRBJ1-1
TGCAGTGCTCCCGTTGGGGCAAACACTGAAGCTTTCTTT,CSAPVGANTEAFF,TRBV20-1,-,few,TRBJ1-1
TGCAGTGCCGGAGCCGGGGATAGAACCTACGAGCAGTACTTC,CSAGAGDRTYEQYF,TRBV20-1,-,many,TRBJ2-7
TGTGCCAGCAGCCCCCGGGACGGTTCCAATCAGCCCCAGCATTTT,CASSPRDGSNQPQHF,TRBV3-1,-,-,TRBJ1-5
TGTGCCAGCAGCCAAGCCCCCGAAAGACGGCAGTTCTTC,CASSQAPERRQFF,TRBV3-1,-,-,TRBJ2-1